The 17 T cell receptor beta chains reported below all come from one sample, sequenced in a study of blood T cell repertoires in COVID-19 (dated by TCRdb to 2018 to 2021). Receptors were amplified or captured by the immunoSEQ multiplex PCR assay. TCRdb's version of the immuneACCESS table is confined to in-frame rearrangements and falls short of the full clone set. An unresolved V gene accounts for under half of the shortfall where checked; the remainder is of unknown origin. The sample data list more than 300,000 clones, and about 88% of these were observed just once. 7% to 8% of the sample lies in the top ten. The material sequenced was peripheral blood. The receptors here all came from a woman aged 70 to 79 with COVID-19, enrolled during active disease.

There are a few counts of this clone. This rearrangement joins TRBV27 to TRBJ1-4; tentatively, D is TRBD1 (5 bases). The CDR3 spans 15 residues. Germline V gives CDR1 MNHEY, CDR2 SMNVEV (reference sequence). The V end lost 6 bases, the J end lost 7 bases, and 18 bases lay between the germline ends. This CDR3 is CASSTKGFLGEKLFF. CDR3 nucleotides: TGTGCCAGCAGCACTAAGGGGTTTTTGGGTGAAAAACTGTTTTTT.

CDR3 nucleotide sequence: TGTGCCAGAAGCTTGACCGGTCCTTATAGCAATCAGCCCCAGCATTTT. Amino acid sequence: CARSLTGPYSNQPQHF. The J gene is TRBJ1-5, the V gene TRBV5-3; no clear D. TRBV5-3 counts as an open reading frame of uncertain function. The CDR3 covers 16 residues. Trimming removed 1 base at V and 0 bases at J, with 11 bases between.

The CDR3 coding sequence is TGTGCCAGCAGCGGGACAGTGCTGGAGACCCAGTACTTC. Translated: CASSGTVLETQYF. The rearrangement links TRBV3-1 (or the pseudogene TRBV3-2) to TRBJ2-5, with TRBD1 matching 7 bases. The germline V gene has CDR1 LGHDT and CDR2 YNNKEL (reference sequence). With V trimmed by 5 bases and J by 5 bases, 5 bases remained unmatched. The CDR3 totals 13 residues.

The V call is TRBV5-8, the J call TRBJ2-3; D ambiguous. CDR3 length equals 14 residues. The V end lost 0 bases, the J end lost 6 bases, and 11 bases lay between the germline ends. Germline V gene sequence: CDR1 SGHTS, CDR2 YDEGEE. CDR3 DNA sequence: TGTGCCAGCAGCTTGGACAGAATTTTGGATACGCAGTATTTT. Protein product: CASSLDRILDTQYF.

The count of this clone is one. The chain links TRBV11-2 to TRBJ2-7; 8 bases align to TRBD1. The ends lost 3 bases at V and 5 bases at J; junction bases unmatched: 12. The germline CDR1 and CDR2 sequences are SGHAT and FQNNGV. The CDR3 totals 16 residues. CDR3 protein: CASSFHLARGLDEQYF. The CDR3 DNA reads TGTGCCAGCAGCTTCCACCTCGCCAGGGGGCTCGACGAGCAGTACTTC.

This chain links TRBV28 with TRBJ1-4; TRBD1 aligns across 7 bases. CDR1 MDHEN and CDR2 SYDVKM come from the germline V gene. The CDR3 runs to 16 residues. Unmatched junction bases numbered 8, after V lost 6 bases and J lost 1 base. Here the CDR3 reads CASSPGGSRTNEKLFF. In DNA, the CDR3 is TGTGCCAGCAGCCCAGGGGGGTCAAGAACTAATGAAAAACTGTTTTTT.

The gene calls are TRBV7-2 and TRBJ2-5; tentative D call: TRBD2 (5 bases). Trimming pared 4 bases from V and 1 base from J, leaving 10 bases between. Per the germline V gene, CDR1 is SGHTA and CDR2 is FQGNSA. The CDR3 runs 14 residues. In DNA form, the CDR3 reads TGTGCCAGCAGCTCGCGGGTGCTCCAAGAGACCCAGTACTTC. Translated, it gives CASSSRVLQETQYF.

This clone was counted once. The rearrangement links TRBV12-3 or TRBV12-4 to TRBJ1-1; tentatively, D is TRBD1 (5 bases). CDR3 length equals 13 residues. The V end lost 7 bases, the J end lost 3 bases, and 12 bases lay between the germline ends. CDR3 sequence: CASTPWGDTEAFF. CDR3 in DNA: TGTGCCAGCACCCCGTGGGGGGACACTGAAGCTTTCTTT.

This chain connects TRBV30 to TRBJ1-2; D remains ambiguous. V was pared by 0 bases and J by 4 bases, with 12 bases between. This CDR3 has 14 amino acids. Germline V gives CDR1 GTSNPN, CDR2 SVGIG (reference sequence). In nucleotides, the CDR3 is TGTGCCTGGAGTGTAACAGCTTCGTTCTATGGCTACACCTTC. It is translated as CAWSVTASFYGYTF.

The chain employs TRBV5-8 and TRBJ2-1; D gene ambiguous. Germline-derived CDR1 and CDR2 are SGHTS and YDEGEE. This CDR3 contains 11 residues. V lost 1 base to trimming and J lost 7 bases, with 3 bases between them. The CDR3 here is CASSLLNEQFF. As DNA, the CDR3 is TGTGCCAGCAGCTTGTTAAATGAGCAGTTCTTC.

This chain links TRBV15 with TRBJ1-6; D unresolved. Trimming took off 0 bases at V and 7 bases at J, with 10 bases between the two ends. Germline V lookup: CDR1 LNHNV, CDR2 YYDKDF (reference sequence). CDR3 size: 15 residues. The CDR3 loop is CATSRDWAENSPLHF. The DNA of the CDR3 is TGTGCCACCAGCAGAGATTGGGCAGAAAATTCACCCCTCCACTTT. Together with reference TRBV15 and TRBJ1-6, the CDR3 gives the full variable domain: DAMVIQNPRYQVTQFGKPVTLSCSQTLNHNVMYWYQQKSSQAPKLLFHYYDKDFNNEADTPDNFQSRRPNTSFCFLDIRSPGLGDTAMYLCATSRDWAENSPLHFGNGTRLTVT.

The rearrangement joins TRBV10-3 to TRBJ1-3, with unresolved D. The ends were cut back, 6 bases at V and 3 bases at J, with 6 bases in the middle. The CDR3 consists of 12 residues. Germline loops: CDR1 ENHRY, CDR2 SYGVKD. CDR3 sequence (DNA): TGTGCCATCAGCGTCCTTGGAAACACCATATATTTT. Protein sequence: CAISVLGNTIYF.

This clone showed up just once. This chain uses TRBV7-2 with TRBJ2-2, with 7 bases aligning to TRBD1. The CDR3 length is 14 residues. The germline V gene encodes CDR1 SGHTA and CDR2 FQGNSA. V lost 2 bases to trimming and J lost 7 bases; unmatched junction nucleotides: 4. The CDR3 bases are TGTGCCAGCAGCTTACAGGGGGAGTACGGGGAGCTGTTTTTT. Protein sequence: CASSLQGEYGELFF. Looking up the rest from reference TRBV7-2 and TRBJ2-2 gives the full variable domain: GAGVSQSPSNKVTEKGKDVELRCDPISGHTALYWYRQSLGQGLEFLIYFQGNSAPDKSGLPSDRFSAERTGGSVSTLTIQRTQQEDSAVYLCASSLQGEYGELFFGEGSRLTVL.

The chain couples TRBV19 to TRBJ1-1; perhaps TRBD1 as D (6 bases). The CDR3 totals 13 residues. V lost 8 bases and J lost 5, with 15 bases in between. The germline V gene has CDR1 LNHDA and CDR2 SQIVND (reference sequence). The CDR3 bases are TGTGCCAGTCAACAGGGAAGTGAGACTGAAGCTTTCTTT. Translation: CASQQGSETEAFF.

The J gene is TRBJ2-5, the V gene TRBV28; TRBD2 agrees at 10 bases. The CDR3 covers 15 residues. With V trimmed by 5 bases and J by 6 bases, 9 bases remained unmatched. Germline lookup yields CDR1 MDHEN and CDR2 SYDVKM. As DNA, the CDR3 is TGTGCCAGCAGTCCCCCGGTAGCGGGGGGAAAGACCCAGTACTTC. Its translation is CASSPPVAGGKTQYF.

This clone has only one observation. This chain's CDR3 is CASSFPSNDNEQFF. The CDR3 DNA is TGTGCCAGCAGCTTCCCGAGCAACGACAATGAGCAGTTCTTC. The V and J genes are TRBV11-2 and TRBJ2-1; D unclear. Germline lookup yields CDR1 SGHAT and CDR2 FQNNGV. V was clipped by 3 bases and J by 5 bases, with 11 bases between them. The CDR3 runs to 14 residues.

The genes are TRBV27 and TRBJ1-1, with TRBD1 as a possible D gene (6 bases). CDR3 length: 15 amino acids. From germline, CDR1 is MNHEY and CDR2 SMNVEV (reference sequence). The V end lost 7 bases, the J end lost 1 base, and 16 bases lay between the germline ends. The CDR3 nucleotides are TGTGCCAGCAAGAAAGGACAGACCCAGAACACTGAAGCTTTCTTT. It specifies CASKKGQTQNTEAFF.